A selection of T cell receptor beta chains follows, all from one sample in a study of blood T cell repertoires in COVID-19. The data were produced by immunoSEQ multiplex PCR, yet TCRdb's version contains in-frame clones alone and is incomplete. Among almost 200,000 clones listed, about 90% were seen once. Sequenced: PBMCs or T cells enriched from blood (not recorded which). Receptors were obtained from a woman aged 18-29 years who had recovered from COVID-19. The CDR3 runs from the conserved cysteine through the conserved F or W. A D gene is named only where the DNA matches it firmly. Size is stated for part of the rows, as once, few or many counts, or as a class when the clone is expanded.

D gene,V gene,clone size,J gene,CDR3 DNA,CDR3 protein
TRBD2,TRBV11-2,NA,TRBJ2-5,TGTGCCAGCAGTAGGGGACTAGCGGGAGAGAGAGAGACCCAGTACTTC,CASSRGLAGERETQYF
TRBD1,TRBV6-2/TRBV6-3,few,TRBJ1-4,TGTGCCAGCAGTTATGGGGACAGGGAGTGGGAAAAACTGTTTTTT,CASSYGDREWEKLFF
NA,TRBV24-1,NA,TRBJ2-3,TGTGCCACCAGTGATTTACTATTCGCAGATACGCAGTATTTT,CATSDLLFADTQYF
NA,TRBV7-9,NA,TRBJ2-7,TGTGCCAGCGGCATCTCCTACGAGCAGTACTTC,CASGISYEQYF
TRBD1,TRBV28,few,TRBJ1-5,TGTGCCAGCAGTCGGGACAGAAATCAGCCCCAGCATTTT,CASSRDRNQPQHF
NA,TRBV5-5,once,TRBJ1-2,TGTGCCAGCAGCTTGAACAGCTATGGCTACACCTTC,CASSLNSYGYTF
NA,TRBV28,NA,TRBJ1-4,TGTGCCAGCAGTTTAGAGGTACCCCCCGAAGGAAAACTGTTTTTT,CASSLEVPPEGKLFF
NA,TRBV30,NA,TRBJ1-2,TGTGCCTGGAGTTTGGGGGGGAGCTATGGCTACACCTTC,CAWSLGGSYGYTF
TRBD1,TRBV24-1,NA,TRBJ1-4,TGTGCCACCAGTGATGTACAGGGGGGTCATGAAAAACTGTTTTTT,CATSDVQGGHEKLFF
TRBD1,TRBV27,NA,TRBJ2-7,TGTGCCAGCAGTTTGAGGGGAGACAGGGGCTACGAGCAGTACTTC,CASSLRGDRGYEQYF
NA,TRBV7-9,NA,TRBJ2-2,TGTGCCAGCAGCTTTTCAGGGAACACCGGGGAGCTGTTTTTT,CASSFSGNTGELFF
NA,TRBV6-5,NA,TRBJ2-7,TGTGCCAGCAAAGACACAGGGATGTCGGAATACGAGCAGTACTTC,CASKDTGMSEYEQYF
NA,TRBV12-5,NA,TRBJ1-2,TGTGCTAGTGGGTTACCTCCCGGGAGGGATGGCTACACCTTC,CASGLPPGRDGYTF
TRBD2,TRBV19,NA,TRBJ2-5,TGTGCCAGTACCACAACGGGGAGGGGCAAGGAGACCCAGTACTTC,CASTTTGRGKETQYF
TRBD1,TRBV5-4,NA,TRBJ1-2,TGTGCCAGCAGCTTGGGGGGCTATGAGGGGGCCTTAGATGGCTACACCTTC,CASSLGGYEGALDGYTF
NA,TRBV18,NA,TRBJ2-1,TGTGCCAGCTCACCGGTACAGTACAATGAGCAGTTCTTC,CASSPVQYNEQFF
NA,TRBV5-8,NA,TRBJ2-1,TGTGCCAGCAGCCCCTTTGGAGGGGGCGCCTACAATGAGCAGTTCTTC,CASSPFGGGAYNEQFF
TRBD1,TRBV6-5,NA,TRBJ1-4,TGTGCCAGCAGTTACCGTTCAGGGGGAGGAAATGAAAAACTGTTTTTT,CASSYRSGGGNEKLFF
TRBD2,TRBV27,NA,TRBJ2-1,TGTGCCAGCAGTTTGTGGGGACTAGCGGGAACCTACAATGAGCAGTTCTTC,CASSLWGLAGTYNEQFF
TRBD2,TRBV3-1/TRBV3-2,NA,TRBJ2-5,TGTGCCAGCAGCCAAGATTTGACTAGCGGGGGGTTGGGAGAGACCCAGTACTTC,CASSQDLTSGGLGETQYF
NA,TRBV6-5,NA,TRBJ2-7,TGTGCCAGCAGTCTAGACGATCAGGGCCTCTCCGAGCAGTACTTC,CASSLDDQGLSEQYF
NA,TRBV4-1,once,TRBJ1-1,TGCGCCAGCAGCCAAGGTACAGTTGAAGCTTTCTTT,CASSQGTVEAFF
NA,TRBV10-3,NA,TRBJ2-7,TGTGCCATCAGGGGACAAAACAACGAGCAGTACTTC,CAIRGQNNEQYF
NA,TRBV6-5,NA,TRBJ1-6,TGTGCCAGCAGTTACACCGGGACACCGTCATCTTCCCTCCACTTT,CASSYTGTPSSSLHF
NA,TRBV28,once,TRBJ1-1,TGTGCCAGCAGCGAAGTGGTGAGCACTGAAGCTTTCTTT,CASSEVVSTEAFF
TRBD2,TRBV7-6,NA,TRBJ2-3,TGTGCCAGCAGCCTTCCTAGCGGGGGTGACTATAGCACAGATACGCAGTATTTT,CASSLPSGGDYSTDTQYF
NA,TRBV5-6,NA,TRBJ2-5,TGTGCCAGCAGCGCCCAGGGGGAGACCCAGTACTTC,CASSAQGETQYF
TRBD2,TRBV6-1,NA,TRBJ2-2,TGTGCCAGCAGTGTCCCTGGCCTAGCGGGCGGGTTGGGGGAGCTGTTTTTT,CASSVPGLAGGLGELFF
NA,TRBV9,NA,TRBJ1-1,TGTGCCAGCAGCGTAGCCTCCCGGGACACTGAAGCTTTCTTT,CASSVASRDTEAFF
TRBD2,TRBV7-3,few,TRBJ2-2,TGTGCCAGCAGCTCCGTAGCGGGGTGGGGCACCGGGGAGCTGTTTTTT,CASSSVAGWGTGELFF
TRBD1,TRBV9,NA,TRBJ2-3,TGTGCCAGCAGCGCCCGGGACAGAAGTGTAGATACGCAGTATTTT,CASSARDRSVDTQYF
NA,TRBV6-2/TRBV6-3,many,TRBJ2-3,TGTGCCAGCAGTTACTCTGAGTCTAATACGCAGTATTTT,CASSYSESNTQYF
TRBD1,TRBV9,NA,TRBJ2-5,TGTGCCAGCAGCGTCGACCGGGACAGACCCTTCTCATACCAAGAGACCCAGTACTTC,CASSVDRDRPFSYQETQYF
TRBD1,TRBV2,NA,TRBJ1-1,TGTGCCAGCAGTGAAGAGGGGGCCCTGAACACTGAAGCTTTCTTT,CASSEEGALNTEAFF
NA,TRBV12-5,NA,TRBJ1-1,TGTGCTAGTGGTTTGGGGAGGATTGAAGCTTTCTTT,CASGLGRIEAFF
NA,TRBV7-9,NA,TRBJ1-5,TGTGCCAGCAGCTTAGACTCCGGTCAGCCCCAGCATTTT,CASSLDSGQPQHF
NA,TRBV9,once,TRBJ2-1,TGTGCCAGCAGCGCCCAGATATACAATGAGCAGTTCTTC,CASSAQIYNEQFF
NA,TRBV6-5,few,TRBJ2-5,TGTGCCAGCAGTTACTCGTCCAGGGGCGAGACCCAGTACTTC,CASSYSSRGETQYF
TRBD1,TRBV10-3,once,TRBJ1-2,TGTGCCATCAGTGAGTCAAGGGGGCAGGGCTATGGCTACACCTTC,CAISESRGQGYGYTF
NA,TRBV29-1,NA,TRBJ2-3,TGCAGCGTTGGGGCAGGGAAGAGCACAGATACGCAGTATTTT,CSVGAGKSTDTQYF
TRBD2,TRBV10-3,once,TRBJ2-3,TGTGCCACCCGCGGTAGCGGGAGTACAGATACGCAGTATTTT,CATRGSGSTDTQYF
TRBD1,TRBV18,NA,TRBJ2-7,TGTGCCAGCTCACCGGGTACAGGGGGCATCAACGAGCAGTACTTC,CASSPGTGGINEQYF
NA,TRBV6-1,NA,TRBJ2-2,TGTGCCAGCAGTGAGTTCGGACTAGGGGAGCTGTTTTTT,CASSEFGLGELFF
NA,TRBV4-1,NA,TRBJ1-4,TGCGCCAGCAGCCAAGATGGGGGCCGGACGGGTAATGAAAAACTGTTTTTT,CASSQDGGRTGNEKLFF
NA,TRBV21-1,NA,TRBJ1-1,TGTGCCAGCAGCCCTCGGGGACAGGGGGCTCCCGGAATTATGAACACTGAAGCTTTCTTT,CASSPRGQGAPGIMNTEAFF
NA,TRBV7-9,NA,TRBJ2-6,TGTGCCAGCAGCACAGGACGGAGCGCGGCAGGGGCCAACGTCCTGACTTTC,CASSTGRSAAGANVLTF
TRBD1,TRBV30,NA,TRBJ1-3,TGTGCCTGGGGAAAAACAACAGGGGCTGGAAACACCATATATTTT,CAWGKTTGAGNTIYF
TRBD1,TRBV12-3/TRBV12-4,NA,TRBJ1-1,TGTGCCAGCAGCCCCTCGGACAGGTACTCTTTCTTT,CASSPSDRYSFF
TRBD1,TRBV5-1,NA,TRBJ2-3,TGCGCCAGCAGCAACGGACAGGGAGGCACAGATACGCAGTATTTT,CASSNGQGGTDTQYF
NA,TRBV5-6,NA,TRBJ1-2,TGTGCCAGCAGCTTATGGGGGGTTCATGGCTACACCTTC,CASSLWGVHGYTF
TRBD2,TRBV3-1/TRBV3-2,NA,TRBJ2-5,TGTGCCAGCAGCCAAGGAGCGGGGGATCAAGAGACCCAGTACTTC,CASSQGAGDQETQYF
NA,TRBV2,NA,TRBJ2-5,TGTGCCAGCAGCCCCCGAGAGACCCAGTACTTC,CASSPRETQYF
NA,TRBV2,NA,TRBJ1-2,TGTGCCAGCAGTGAAAGGCGGTCGGGCTACACCTTC,CASSERRSGYTF
NA,TRBV20-1,NA,TRBJ1-4,TGCAGTGTTCGTCAAAAACTGTTTTTT,CSVRQKLFF
NA,TRBV5-1,NA,TRBJ1-5,TGCGCCAGCAGCTCAGGGGATAGCAATCAGCCCCAGCATTTT,CASSSGDSNQPQHF
NA,TRBV5-1,NA,TRBJ1-1,TGCGCCAGCAGCACCCCCCAGGGGAGCGACACTGAAGCTTTCTTT,CASSTPQGSDTEAFF